The source of this T cell receptor beta chain is a study of T cells in Graves' hyperthyroidism and ophthalmopathy. Whole-study context: The blood sample was taken at first diagnosis, before treatment began.

This clonotype was picked up a small number of times. The investigators amplified TCR beta CDR3 regions from RNA transcripts. When the TCR CDR3 underwent first-round RT-PCR, the HTBI primer set was used. One entry per CDR3 protein results from TCRdb running MiXCR on the multiplex PCR reads. The sample has hundreds of thousands of distinct CDR3 sequences, around 38% seen once. The germline V gene encodes CDR1 SGHRS and CDR2 YFSETQ. The CDR3 is 16 residues long. V was clipped by 0 bases and J by 5 bases; unmatched bases: 9. Patients showing uncontrolled infection, other autoimmune disease, pregnancy or lactation were ineligible. Each diagnosis drew on symptoms, thyroxine, TRAb, thyroid ultrasound and orbital computed tomography findings.

Input material: blood. This TCR was sampled from a man aged 18 to 29 with Graves' hyperthyroidism. The chain couples TRBV5-1 to TRBJ2-5; 8 positions agree with TRBD2. CDR3 DNA sequence: TGCGCCAGCAGCTTGGCCAGGACTAGCCCCGGGGAGACCCAGTACTTC. Its protein product is CASSLARTSPGETQYF. The whole variable domain, remainder taken from reference TRBV5-1 and TRBJ2-5, is KAGVTQTPRYLIKTRGQQVTLSCSPISGHRSVSWYQQTPGQGLQFLFEYFSETQRNKGNFPGRFSGRQFSNSRSEMNVSTLELGDSALYLCASSLARTSPGETQYFGPGTRLLVL.